This T cell receptor (beta chain) came from a study of blood T cell repertoires in COVID-19. Here immunoSEQ multiplex PCR was the method, and the copy in TCRdb shows in-frame clones only, minus some. This sample has about 330,000 clones; 86% occur once, and the top ten carry 1.5% to 2%. With 6 bases clipped from V and 2 bases from J, the junction kept 7 bases outside the gene matches. Germline values: CDR1 MNHEY, CDR2 SMNVEV (reference sequence). This CDR3 has 16 residues. This sequence was found in a woman aged 45-65 years with acute or convalescent COVID-19. Sequenced: peripheral blood. V and J are TRBV27 and TRBJ2-3; 11 bases map to TRBD2. The CDR3 sequence: CASSLGTSGFTDTQYF. The CDR3 coding sequence is TGTGCCAGCAGCCTTGGGACTAGCGGCTTCACAGATACGCAGTATTTT.